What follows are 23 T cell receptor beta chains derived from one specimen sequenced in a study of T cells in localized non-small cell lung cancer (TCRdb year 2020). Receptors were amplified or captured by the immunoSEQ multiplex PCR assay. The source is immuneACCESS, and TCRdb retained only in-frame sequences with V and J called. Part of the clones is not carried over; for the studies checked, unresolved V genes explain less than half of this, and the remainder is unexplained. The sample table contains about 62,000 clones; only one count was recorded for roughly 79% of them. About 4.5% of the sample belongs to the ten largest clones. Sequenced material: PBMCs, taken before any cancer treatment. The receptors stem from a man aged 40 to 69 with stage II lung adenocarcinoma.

The DNA for the CDR3 is TGTGCCAGCAGTTCCGGGACAGGGAGTCAGCCCCAGCATTTT. It codes for CASSSGTGSQPQHF. This chain links TRBV2 with TRBJ1-5; TRBD1 matches at 9 bases. Germline loops: CDR1 SNHLY, CDR2 FYNNEI. The CDR3 runs to 14 residues. The V segment lost 5 bases and the J segment 6 bases; nucleotides outside the gene matches: 5.

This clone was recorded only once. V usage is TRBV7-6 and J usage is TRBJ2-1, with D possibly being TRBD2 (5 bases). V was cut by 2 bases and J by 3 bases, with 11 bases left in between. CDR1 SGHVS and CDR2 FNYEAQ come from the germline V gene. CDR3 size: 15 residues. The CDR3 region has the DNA TGTGCCAGCAGCTTAACTCTGGACTTCTACAATGAGCAGTTCTTC. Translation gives CASSLTLDFYNEQFF. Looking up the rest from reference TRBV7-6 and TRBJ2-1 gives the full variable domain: GAGVSQSPRYKVTKRGQDVALRCDPISGHVSLYWYRQALGQGPEFLTYFNYEAQQDKSGLPNDRFSAERPEGSISTLTIQRTEQRDSAMYRCASSLTLDFYNEQFFGPGTRLTVL.

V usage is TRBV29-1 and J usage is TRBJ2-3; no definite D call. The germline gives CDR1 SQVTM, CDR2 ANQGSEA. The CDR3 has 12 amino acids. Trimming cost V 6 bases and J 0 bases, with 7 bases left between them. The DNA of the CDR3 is TGCAGCGTCTCCGGGAGCACAGATACGCAGTATTTT. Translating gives CSVSGSTDTQYF.

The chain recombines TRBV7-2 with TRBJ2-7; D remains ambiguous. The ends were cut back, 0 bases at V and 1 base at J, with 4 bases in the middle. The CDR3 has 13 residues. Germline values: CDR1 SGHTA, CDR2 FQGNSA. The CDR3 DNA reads TGTGCCAGCAGCTTAGCGCAGTCCTACGAGCAGTACTTC. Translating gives CASSLAQSYEQYF.

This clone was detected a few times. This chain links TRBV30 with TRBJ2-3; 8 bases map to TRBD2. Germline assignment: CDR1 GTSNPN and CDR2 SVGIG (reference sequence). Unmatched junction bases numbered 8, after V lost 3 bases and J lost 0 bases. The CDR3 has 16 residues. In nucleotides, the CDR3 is TGTGCCTGGAGGGGTCCCTTAGCGGGAAGCACAGATACGCAGTATTTT. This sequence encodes CAWRGPLAGSTDTQYF.

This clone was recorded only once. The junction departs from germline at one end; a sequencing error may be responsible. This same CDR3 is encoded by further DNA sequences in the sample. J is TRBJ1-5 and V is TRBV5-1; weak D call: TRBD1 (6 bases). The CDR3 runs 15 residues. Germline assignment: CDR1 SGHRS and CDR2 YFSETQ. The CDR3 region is CASSLQGYSNQPQHF. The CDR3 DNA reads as TGCGCCAGCAGCTTACAGGGTTATAGCAATCAGCCCCAGCACTTT.

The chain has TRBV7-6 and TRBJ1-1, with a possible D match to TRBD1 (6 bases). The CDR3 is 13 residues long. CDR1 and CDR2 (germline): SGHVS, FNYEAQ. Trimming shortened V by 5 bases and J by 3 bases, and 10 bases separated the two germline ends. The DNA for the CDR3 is TGTGCCAGCAGCCCCCGGACAGACACTGAAGCTTTCTTT. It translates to CASSPRTDTEAFF.

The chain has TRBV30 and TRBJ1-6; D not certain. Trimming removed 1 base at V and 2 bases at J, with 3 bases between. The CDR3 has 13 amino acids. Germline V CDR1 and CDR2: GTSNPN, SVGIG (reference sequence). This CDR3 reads CAWSGTYNSPLHF. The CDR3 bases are TGTGCCTGGAGTGGGACCTATAATTCACCCCTCCACTTT.

CDR3 DNA sequence: TGTGCCAGCAGTTTAGCGGGAGCGGGGACCGGGGAGCTGTTTTTT. Encoded protein: CASSLAGAGTGELFF. The rearrangement uses TRBV27 and TRBJ2-2, with 7 positions matching TRBD2. CDR1 is MNHEY and CDR2 is SMNVEV in the germline V gene (reference sequence). The V and J ends lost 2 bases and 5 bases, in that order; junction bases with no gene match: 5. The CDR3 sequence is 15 residues long.

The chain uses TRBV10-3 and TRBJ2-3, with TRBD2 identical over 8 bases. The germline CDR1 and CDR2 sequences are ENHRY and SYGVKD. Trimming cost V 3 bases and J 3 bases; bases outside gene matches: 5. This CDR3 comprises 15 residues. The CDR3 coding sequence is TGTGCCATCAGTGAAAGGCGGGAGGTAACAGATACGCAGTATTTT. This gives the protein CAISERREVTDTQYF.

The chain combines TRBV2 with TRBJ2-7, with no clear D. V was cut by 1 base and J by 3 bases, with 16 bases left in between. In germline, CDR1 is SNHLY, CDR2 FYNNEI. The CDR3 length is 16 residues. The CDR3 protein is CASSEGITGRVYEQYF. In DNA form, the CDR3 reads TGTGCCAGCAGTGAAGGAATAACCGGACGGGTCTACGAGCAGTACTTC.

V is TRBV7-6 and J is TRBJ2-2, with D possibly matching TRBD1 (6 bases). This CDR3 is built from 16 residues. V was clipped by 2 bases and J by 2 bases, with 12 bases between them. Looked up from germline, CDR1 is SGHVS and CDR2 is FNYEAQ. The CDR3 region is CASSLRWGQNTGELFF. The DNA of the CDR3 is TGTGCCAGCAGCTTACGATGGGGACAAAACACCGGGGAGCTGTTTTTT.

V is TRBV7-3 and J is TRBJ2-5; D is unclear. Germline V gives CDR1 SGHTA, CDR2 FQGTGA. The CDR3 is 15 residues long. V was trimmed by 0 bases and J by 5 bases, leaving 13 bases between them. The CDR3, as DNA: TGTGCCAGCAGCTTAACGTACCGGTTTAAGGAGACCCAGTACTTC. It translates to CASSLTYRFKETQYF.

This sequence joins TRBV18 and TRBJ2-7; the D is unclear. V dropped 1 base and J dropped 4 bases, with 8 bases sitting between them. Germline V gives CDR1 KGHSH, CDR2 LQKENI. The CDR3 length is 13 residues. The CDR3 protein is CASSPQGRYEQYF. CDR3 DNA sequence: TGTGCCAGCTCACCACAGGGTCGGTACGAGCAGTACTTC.

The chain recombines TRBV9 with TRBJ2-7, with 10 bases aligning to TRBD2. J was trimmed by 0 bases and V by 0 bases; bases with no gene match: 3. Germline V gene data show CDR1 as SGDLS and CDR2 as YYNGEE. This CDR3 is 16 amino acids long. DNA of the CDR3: TGTGCCAGCAGCGTAGGACCTAGCGGGAGCTCCTACGAGCAGTACTTC. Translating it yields CASSVGPSGSSYEQYF.

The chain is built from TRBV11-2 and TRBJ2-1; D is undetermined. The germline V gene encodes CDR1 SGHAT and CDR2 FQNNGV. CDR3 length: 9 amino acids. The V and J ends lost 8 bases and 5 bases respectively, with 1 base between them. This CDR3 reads CASHNEQFF. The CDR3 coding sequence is TGTGCCAGCCACAATGAGCAGTTCTTC.

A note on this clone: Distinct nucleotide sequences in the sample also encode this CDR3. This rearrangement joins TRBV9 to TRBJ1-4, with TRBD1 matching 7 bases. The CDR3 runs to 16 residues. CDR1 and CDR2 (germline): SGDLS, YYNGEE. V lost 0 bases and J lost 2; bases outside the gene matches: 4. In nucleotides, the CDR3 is TGTGCCAGCAGCGTAGGGACAGGACAGACTAATGAAAAACTGTTTTTT. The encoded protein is CASSVGTGQTNEKLFF.

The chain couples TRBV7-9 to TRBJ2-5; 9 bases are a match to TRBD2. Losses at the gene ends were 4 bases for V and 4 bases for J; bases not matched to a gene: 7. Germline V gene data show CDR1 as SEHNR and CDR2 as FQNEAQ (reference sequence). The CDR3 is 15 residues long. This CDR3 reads CASSYRLAERETQYF. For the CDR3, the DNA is TGTGCCAGCAGCTACCGACTAGCGGAAAGAGAGACCCAGTACTTC.

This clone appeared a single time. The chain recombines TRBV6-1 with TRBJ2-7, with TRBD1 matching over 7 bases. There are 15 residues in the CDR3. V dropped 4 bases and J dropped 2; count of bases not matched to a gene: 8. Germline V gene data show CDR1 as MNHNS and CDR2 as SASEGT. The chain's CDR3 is CASSGRDSSTYEQYF. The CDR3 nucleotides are TGTGCCAGCAGTGGCCGGGACAGCAGCACCTACGAGCAGTACTTC.

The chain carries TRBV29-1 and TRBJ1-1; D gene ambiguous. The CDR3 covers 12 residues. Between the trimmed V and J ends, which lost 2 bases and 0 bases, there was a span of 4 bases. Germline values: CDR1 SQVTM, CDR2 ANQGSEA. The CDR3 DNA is TGCAGCGTTGAATTCTTGAACACTGAAGCTTTCTTT. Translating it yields CSVEFLNTEAFF.

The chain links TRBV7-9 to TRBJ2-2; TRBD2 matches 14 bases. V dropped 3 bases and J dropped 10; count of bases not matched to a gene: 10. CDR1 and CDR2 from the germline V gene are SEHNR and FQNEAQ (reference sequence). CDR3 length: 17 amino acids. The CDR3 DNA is TGTGCCAGCAGCTTGACTAGCGGGAGGGCCCGGCGGGTGGAGCTGTTTTTT. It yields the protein CASSLTSGRARRVELFF.

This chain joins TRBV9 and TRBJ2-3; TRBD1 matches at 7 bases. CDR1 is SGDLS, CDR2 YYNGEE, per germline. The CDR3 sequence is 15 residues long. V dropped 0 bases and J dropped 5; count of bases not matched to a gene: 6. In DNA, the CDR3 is TGTGCCAGCAGCGTAGGTGACAGGGTAAAAGATACGCAGTATTTT. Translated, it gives CASSVGDRVKDTQYF.

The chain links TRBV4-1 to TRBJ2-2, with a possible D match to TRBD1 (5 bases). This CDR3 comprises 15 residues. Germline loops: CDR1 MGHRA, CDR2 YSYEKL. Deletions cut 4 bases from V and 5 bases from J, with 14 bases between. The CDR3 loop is CASSPTTAITGELFF. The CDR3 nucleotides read TGCGCCAGCAGCCCCACGACAGCTATAACCGGGGAGCTGTTTTTT.